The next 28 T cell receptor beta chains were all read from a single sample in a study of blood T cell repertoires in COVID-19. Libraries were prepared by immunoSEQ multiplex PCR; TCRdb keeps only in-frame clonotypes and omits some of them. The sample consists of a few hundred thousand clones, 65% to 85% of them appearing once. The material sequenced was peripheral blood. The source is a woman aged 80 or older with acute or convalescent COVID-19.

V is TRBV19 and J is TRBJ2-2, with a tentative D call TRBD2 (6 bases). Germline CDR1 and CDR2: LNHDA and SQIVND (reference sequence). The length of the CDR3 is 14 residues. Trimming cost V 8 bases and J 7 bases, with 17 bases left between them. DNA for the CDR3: TGTGCCAGTCGCACCGGGACTCCAAGCGGGGAGCTGTTTTTT. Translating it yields CASRTGTPSGELFF.

The DNA of the CDR3 is TGTGCCAGCAGCTTTGGGACAGGGGGCGCTGGGACTGAAGCTTTCTTT. It translates to CASSFGTGGAGTEAFF. This chain links TRBV5-6 with TRBJ1-1; TRBD1 matches at 12 bases. The V segment lost 2 bases and the J segment 5 bases; nucleotides outside the gene matches: 7. The CDR3 loop spans 16 amino acids. Germline loops: CDR1 SGHDT, CDR2 YYEEEE.

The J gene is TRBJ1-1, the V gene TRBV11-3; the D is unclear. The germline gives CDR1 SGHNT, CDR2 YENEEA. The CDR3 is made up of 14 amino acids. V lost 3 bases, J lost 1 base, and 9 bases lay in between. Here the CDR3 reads CASSFSGRNTEAFF. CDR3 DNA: TGTGCCAGCAGCTTCTCCGGGAGGAACACTGAAGCTTTCTTT.

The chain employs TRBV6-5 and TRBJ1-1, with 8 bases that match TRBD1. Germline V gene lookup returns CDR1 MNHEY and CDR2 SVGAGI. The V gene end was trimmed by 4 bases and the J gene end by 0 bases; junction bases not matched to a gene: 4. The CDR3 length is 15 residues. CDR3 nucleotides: TGTGCCAGCAGTTGGACAGGGACAATGAACACTGAAGCTTTCTTT. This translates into CASSWTGTMNTEAFF.

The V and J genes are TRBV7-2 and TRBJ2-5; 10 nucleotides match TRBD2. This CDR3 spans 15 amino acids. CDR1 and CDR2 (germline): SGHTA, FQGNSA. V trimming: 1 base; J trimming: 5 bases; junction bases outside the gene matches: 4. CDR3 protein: CASSLVGTSVETQYF. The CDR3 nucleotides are TGTGCCAGCAGCTTAGTGGGGACTAGCGTTGAGACCCAGTACTTC.

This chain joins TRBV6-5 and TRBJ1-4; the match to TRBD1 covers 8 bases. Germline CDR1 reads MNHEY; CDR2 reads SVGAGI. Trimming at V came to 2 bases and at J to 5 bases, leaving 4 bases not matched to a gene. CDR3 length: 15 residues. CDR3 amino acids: CASSYQTGGNEKLFF. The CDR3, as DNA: TGTGCCAGCAGTTACCAAACAGGGGGAAATGAAAAACTGTTTTTT.

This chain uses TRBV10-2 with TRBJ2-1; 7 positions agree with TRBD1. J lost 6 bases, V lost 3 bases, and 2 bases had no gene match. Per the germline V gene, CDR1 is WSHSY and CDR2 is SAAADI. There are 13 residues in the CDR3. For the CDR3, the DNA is TGCGCCAGCAGTGAACAGGGGCCCAATGAGCAGTTCTTC. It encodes CASSEQGPNEQFF.

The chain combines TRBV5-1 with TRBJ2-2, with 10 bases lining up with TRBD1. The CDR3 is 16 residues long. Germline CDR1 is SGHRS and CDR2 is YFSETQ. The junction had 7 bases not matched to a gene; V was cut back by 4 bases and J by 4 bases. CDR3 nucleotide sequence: TGCGCCAGCAGCGCCCGACAGGGGGCGGGCACCGGGGAGCTGTTTTTT. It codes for CASSARQGAGTGELFF.

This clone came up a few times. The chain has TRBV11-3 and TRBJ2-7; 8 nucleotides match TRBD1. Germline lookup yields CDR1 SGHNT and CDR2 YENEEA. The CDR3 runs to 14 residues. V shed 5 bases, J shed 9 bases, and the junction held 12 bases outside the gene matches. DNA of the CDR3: TGTGCCAGCAGCCGTGCGACAGGGGTAGGTGTGCAGTACTTC. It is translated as CASSRATGVGVQYF.

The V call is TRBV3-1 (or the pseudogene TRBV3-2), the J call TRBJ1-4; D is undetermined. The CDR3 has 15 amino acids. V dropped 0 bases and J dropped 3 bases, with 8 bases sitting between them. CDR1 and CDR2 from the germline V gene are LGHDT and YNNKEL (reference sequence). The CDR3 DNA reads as TGTGCCAGCAGCCAAGAGAGCGTGGCTAATGAAAAACTGTTTTTT. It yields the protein CASSQESVANEKLFF.

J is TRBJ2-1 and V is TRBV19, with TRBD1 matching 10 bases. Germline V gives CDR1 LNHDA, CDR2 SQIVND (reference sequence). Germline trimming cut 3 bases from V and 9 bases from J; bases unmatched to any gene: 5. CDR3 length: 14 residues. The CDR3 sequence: CASSMGTGVSEQFF. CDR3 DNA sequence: TGTGCCAGTAGTATGGGGACAGGGGTCAGTGAGCAGTTCTTC.

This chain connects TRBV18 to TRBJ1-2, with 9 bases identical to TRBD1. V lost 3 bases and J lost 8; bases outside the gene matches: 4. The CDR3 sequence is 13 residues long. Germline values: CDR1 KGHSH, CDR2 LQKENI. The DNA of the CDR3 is TGTGCCAGCTCACCTGGACAGGGGCAGGGCTACACCTTC. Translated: CASSPGQGQGYTF.

CDR3 region: CAVGRGNSYEQYF. The CDR3 DNA reads TGTGCCGTTGGGCGGGGGAACTCCTACGAGCAGTACTTC. V is TRBV24-1 and J is TRBJ2-7; TRBD2 matches 7 bases. The junction had 7 bases not matched to a gene; V was cut back by 12 bases and J by 0 bases. Germline V lookup: CDR1 KGHDR, CDR2 SFDVKD. The CDR3 is 13 amino acids.

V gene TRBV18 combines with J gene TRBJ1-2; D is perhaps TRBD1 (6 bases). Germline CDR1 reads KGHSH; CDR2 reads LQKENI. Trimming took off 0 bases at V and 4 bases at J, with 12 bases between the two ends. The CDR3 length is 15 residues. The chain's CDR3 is CASSPPTGESYGYTF. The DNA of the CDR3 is TGTGCCAGCTCACCACCGACAGGAGAAAGCTATGGCTACACCTTC.

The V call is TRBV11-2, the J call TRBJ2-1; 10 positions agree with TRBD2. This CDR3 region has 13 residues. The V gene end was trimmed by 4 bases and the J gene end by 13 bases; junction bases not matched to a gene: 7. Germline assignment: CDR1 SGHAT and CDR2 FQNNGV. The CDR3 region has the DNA TGTGCCAGCAGCTCTGCCCTAGCGGGAGTCCAGTTCTTC. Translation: CASSSALAGVQFF.

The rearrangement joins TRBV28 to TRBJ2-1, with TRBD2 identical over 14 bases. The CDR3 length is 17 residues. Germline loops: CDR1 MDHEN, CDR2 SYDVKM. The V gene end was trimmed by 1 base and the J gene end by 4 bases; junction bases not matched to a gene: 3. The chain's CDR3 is CASSLSGTSGGYNEQFF. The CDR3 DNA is TGTGCCAGCAGTTTATCCGGGACTAGCGGGGGTTACAATGAGCAGTTCTTC.

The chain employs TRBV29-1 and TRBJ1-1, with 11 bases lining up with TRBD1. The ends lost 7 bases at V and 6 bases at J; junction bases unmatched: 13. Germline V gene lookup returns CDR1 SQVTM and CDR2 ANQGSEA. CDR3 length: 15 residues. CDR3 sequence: CSATDRGRSFAEAFF. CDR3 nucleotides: TGCAGCGCTACGGACAGGGGGCGCAGTTTCGCTGAAGCTTTCTTT.

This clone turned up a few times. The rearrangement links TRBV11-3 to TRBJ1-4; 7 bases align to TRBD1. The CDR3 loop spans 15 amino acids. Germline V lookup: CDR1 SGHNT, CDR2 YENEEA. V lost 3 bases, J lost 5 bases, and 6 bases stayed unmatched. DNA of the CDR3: TGTGCCAGCAGCTTGTTGACAGGGCTAAATGAAAAACTGTTTTTT. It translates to CASSLLTGLNEKLFF. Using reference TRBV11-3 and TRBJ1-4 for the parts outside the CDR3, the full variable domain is EAGVVQSPRYKIIEKKQPVAFWCNPISGHNTLYWYLQNLGQGPELLIRYENEEAVDDSQLPKDRFSAERLKGVDSTLKIQPAELGDSAVYLCASSLLTGLNEKLFFGSGTQLSVL.

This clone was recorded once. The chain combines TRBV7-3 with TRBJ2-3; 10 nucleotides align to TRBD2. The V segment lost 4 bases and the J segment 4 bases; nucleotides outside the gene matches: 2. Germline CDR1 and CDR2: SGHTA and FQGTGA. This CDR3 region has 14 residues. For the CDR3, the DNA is TGTGCCAGCAGCTCAAGCGGGGGGGCAGATACGCAGTATTTT. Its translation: CASSSSGGADTQYF.

The CDR3 coding sequence is TGTGCCAGCGGGAGTGGGGGGACAGGGAATCAGCCCCAGCATTTT. Its translation: CASGSGGTGNQPQHF. The chain uses TRBV28 and TRBJ1-5, with 9 bases fitting TRBD1. The CDR3 is made up of 15 amino acids. Germline V gene lookup returns CDR1 MDHEN and CDR2 SYDVKM. J lost 4 bases, V lost 8 bases, and 9 bases had no gene match.

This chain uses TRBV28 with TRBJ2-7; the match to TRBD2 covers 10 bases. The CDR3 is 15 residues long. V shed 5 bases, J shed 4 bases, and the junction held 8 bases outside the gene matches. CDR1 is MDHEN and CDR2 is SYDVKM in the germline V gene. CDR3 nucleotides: TGTGCCAGCAGTGCATCCGGGACTAGCGTATACGAGCAGTACTTC. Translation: CASSASGTSVYEQYF.

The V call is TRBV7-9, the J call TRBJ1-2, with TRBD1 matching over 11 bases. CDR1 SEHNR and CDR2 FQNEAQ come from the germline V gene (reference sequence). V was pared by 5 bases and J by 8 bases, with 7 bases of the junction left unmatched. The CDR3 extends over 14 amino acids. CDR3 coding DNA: TGTGCCAGCAGCCCTACCCGGGACAGGGGGGGCTACACCTTC. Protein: CASSPTRDRGGYTF.

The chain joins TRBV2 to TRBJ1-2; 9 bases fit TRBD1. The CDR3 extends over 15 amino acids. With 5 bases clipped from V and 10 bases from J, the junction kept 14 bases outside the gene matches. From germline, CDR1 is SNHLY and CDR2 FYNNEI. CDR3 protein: CASSTSWGTGTIYTF. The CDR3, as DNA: TGTGCCAGCAGTACCAGCTGGGGGACAGGGACGATCTACACCTTC.

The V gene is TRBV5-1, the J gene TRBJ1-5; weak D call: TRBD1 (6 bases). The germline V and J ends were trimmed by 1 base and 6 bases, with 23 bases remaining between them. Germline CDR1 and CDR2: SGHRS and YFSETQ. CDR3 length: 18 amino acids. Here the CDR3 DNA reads TGCGCCAGCAGCTTGATGCCCTCGAGGGAGGGGGGCGTTCAGCCCCAGCATTTT. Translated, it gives CASSLMPSREGGVQPQHF.

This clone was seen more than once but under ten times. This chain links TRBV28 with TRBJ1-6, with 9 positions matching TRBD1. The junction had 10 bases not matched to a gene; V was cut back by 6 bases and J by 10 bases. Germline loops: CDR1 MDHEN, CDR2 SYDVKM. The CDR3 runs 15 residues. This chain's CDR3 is CASRPGQGLGSPLHF. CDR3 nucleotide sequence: TGTGCCAGCAGGCCGGGACAGGGCTTAGGGTCACCCCTCCACTTT. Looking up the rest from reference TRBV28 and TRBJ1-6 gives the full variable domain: DVKVTQSSRYLVKRTGEKVFLECVQDMDHENMFWYRQDPGLGLRLIYFSYDVKMKEKGDIPEGYSVSREKKERFSLILESASTNQTSMYLCASRPGQGLGSPLHFGNGTRLTVT.

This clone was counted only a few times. The CDR3 DNA follows: TGTGCCAGTACGTTTCAGGGAAAGACTGAAGCTTTCTTT. Amino acid sequence: CASTFQGKTEAFF. V usage is TRBV19 and J usage is TRBJ1-1; D perhaps matches TRBD1 (5 bases). The ends were cut back, 7 bases at V and 5 bases at J, with 14 bases in the middle. Looked up from germline, CDR1 is LNHDA and CDR2 is SQIVND (reference sequence). The CDR3 runs to 13 residues.

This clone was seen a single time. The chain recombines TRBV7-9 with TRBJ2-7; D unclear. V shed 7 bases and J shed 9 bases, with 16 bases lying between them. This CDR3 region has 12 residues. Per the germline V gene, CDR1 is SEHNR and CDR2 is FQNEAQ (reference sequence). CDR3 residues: CASTLDAGAQYF. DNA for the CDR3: TGTGCCAGCACCCTAGATGCTGGCGCGCAGTACTTC.

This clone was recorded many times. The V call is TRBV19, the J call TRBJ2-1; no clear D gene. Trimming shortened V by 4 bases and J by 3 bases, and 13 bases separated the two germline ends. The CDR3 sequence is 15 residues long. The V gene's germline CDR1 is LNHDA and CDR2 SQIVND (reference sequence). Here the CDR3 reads CASSRPALSYNEQFF. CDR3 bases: TGTGCCAGTAGTAGGCCAGCGCTTAGCTACAATGAGCAGTTCTTC.